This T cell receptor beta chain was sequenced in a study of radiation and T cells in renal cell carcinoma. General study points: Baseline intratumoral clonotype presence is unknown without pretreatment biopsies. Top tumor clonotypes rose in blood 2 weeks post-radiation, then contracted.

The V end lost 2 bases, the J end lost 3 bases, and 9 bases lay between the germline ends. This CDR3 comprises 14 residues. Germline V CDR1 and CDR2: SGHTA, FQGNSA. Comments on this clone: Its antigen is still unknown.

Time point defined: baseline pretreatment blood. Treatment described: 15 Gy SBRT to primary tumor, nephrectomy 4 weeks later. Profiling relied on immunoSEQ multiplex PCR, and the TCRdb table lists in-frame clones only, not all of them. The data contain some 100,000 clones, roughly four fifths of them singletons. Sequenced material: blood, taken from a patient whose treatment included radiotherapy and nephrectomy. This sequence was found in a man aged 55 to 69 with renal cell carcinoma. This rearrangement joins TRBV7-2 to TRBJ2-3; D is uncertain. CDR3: CASSLNLGTDTQYF. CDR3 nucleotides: TGTGCCAGCAGCTTAAACCTAGGGACAGATACGCAGTATTTT.